This T cell receptor beta chain was recorded in a study of blood T cell repertoires in COVID-19. Study details: There were acute and convalescent COVID-19 samples, and they came from the United States, Italy and Spain. PBMCs, B-cell-depleted T cells, or T cells provided the cDNA or gDNA that made up the material.

Remarks on this clone: One end of the junction does not line up with germline, which may come from a read error.

The CDR3 covers 15 residues. Germline lookup yields CDR1 SGHRS and CDR2 YFSETQ. Original processing methods: The authors estimated nucleated cell counts from reference gene primer amplification. Here immunoSEQ multiplex PCR was the method, and the copy in TCRdb shows in-frame clones only, minus some. The V and J calls and the clone size are those of that table, but D and trimming were determined from the DNA. The repertoire holds roughly 230,000 clones, over 70% seen once, with 6% to 9.5% in the top ten. The chain uses TRBV5-1 and TRBJ1-1; D remains unclear. The sequenced material came from peripheral blood. This receptor was obtained from a woman aged 80 or over with acute or convalescent COVID-19. CDR3 bases: TGCGCCAGCAGTTTGGAAGGACTAGGCAACACTGAAGCTTTCTTT. Its translation: CASSLEGLGNTEAFF.